This TCR beta chain was obtained from a study of blood T cell repertoires in COVID-19. Across the study: Some COVID-19 samples were acute and others convalescent; all came from the United States, Italy and Spain. T cells, B-cell-depleted T cells, or PBMCs provided the cDNA or gDNA that served as material.

CDR3 length: 19 amino acids. Per germline, CDR1 MNHNS and CDR2 SASEGT. The ends lost 4 bases at V and 3 bases at J; junction bases unmatched: 10. This clone has a single count. In the original analysis: Cell counts per sample came from amplifying reference gene primers. Data came from immunoSEQ multiplex PCR; TCRdb stores just in-frame clones and leaves some out. The V and J calls and the clone size are those of that table, but D and trimming were determined from the DNA. Among around 170,000 clones, around 85% were seen once, and the ten largest hold 4%. The specimen was peripheral blood. The sequence was obtained from a woman in her sixties or seventies with acute or convalescent COVID-19. V and J are TRBV6-1 and TRBJ2-1, with 15 bases lining up with TRBD2. The CDR3 DNA follows: TGTGCCAGCAGTGGGGGGACTAGCGGGAGGTACACCCTCTACAATGAGCAGTTCTTC. Amino acid sequence: CASSGGTSGRYTLYNEQFF.